The 16 T cell receptor beta chains below all came from one sample that was sequenced in a study of naive and memory T cell subsets. Both TRBC1 and TRBC2 were covered by a beta constant-region primer of two equimolar oligonucleotides. Four rounds of PCR amplified the ligated cDNA using nested alpha and beta constant-region primers plus SP2. From the UMI-ligation and nested PCR reads, TCRdb called clonotypes with MiXCR, one entry per CDR3 protein. The sample has approximately 20,000 distinct CDR3 sequences, roughly 9.6% seen once. What was sequenced was central memory CD8+ T cells from blood. These TCRs come from a human donor in good health.

The chain has TRBV4-1 and TRBJ2-7, with a weak D call TRBD2 (6 bases). The CDR3 totals 16 residues. Germline V gene sequence: CDR1 MGHRA, CDR2 YSYEKL. Trimming shortened V by 0 bases and J by 0 bases, and 12 bases separated the two germline ends. The CDR3 coding sequence is TGCGCCAGCAGCCAAGAGGGGACTTTTCTCTCCTACGAGCAGTACTTC. It encodes CASSQEGTFLSYEQYF.

The chain uses TRBV20-1 and TRBJ2-2; D is unresolved. This CDR3 region has 16 residues. From germline, CDR1 is DFQATT and CDR2 SNEGSKA (reference sequence). The V end was cut by 0 bases, the J end by 3 bases, with 14 bases between. CDR3 residues: CSARDQGSGDTGELFF. The CDR3 region has the DNA TGCAGTGCTAGAGATCAAGGGTCCGGAGACACCGGGGAGCTGTTTTTT.

CDR3 nucleotides: TGTGCCACATTTAGCGGGAGGGCCAAGTTCTTC. Amino acids: CATFSGRAKFF. This sequence joins TRBV28 and TRBJ2-1, with 11 bases that match TRBD2. Trimming cost V 10 bases and J 14 bases; bases outside gene matches: 7. Per the germline V gene, CDR1 is MDHEN and CDR2 is SYDVKM. The CDR3 is made up of 11 amino acids.

This clonotype appeared a few times. This chain joins TRBV20-1 and TRBJ2-7; TRBD1 aligns across 10 bases. J gave up 7 bases and V 6 bases, and 6 bases lay outside the gene matches. The CDR3 runs 12 residues. From germline, CDR1 is DFQATT and CDR2 SNEGSKA (reference sequence). CDR3 nucleotides: TGCAGTGCGGGGACAGGGGATTTTGAGCAGTACTTC. Its translation: CSAGTGDFEQYF.

The V and J genes are TRBV5-1 and TRBJ1-1; 9 nucleotides align to TRBD1. The CDR3 is made up of 17 amino acids. Germline V gene data show CDR1 as SGHRS and CDR2 as YFSETQ. Trimming took 0 bases from V and 0 from J; bases not matched to a gene: 6. The CDR3 DNA reads TGCGCCAGCAGCTTGGAATGGGACAGGGACATGAACACTGAAGCTTTCTTT. Translated: CASSLEWDRDMNTEAFF.

J is TRBJ2-1 and V is TRBV20-1; D not resolved. V was clipped by 0 bases and J by 7 bases, with 10 bases between them. Germline CDR1 DFQATT, CDR2 SNEGSKA (reference sequence). The CDR3 length is 13 residues. The CDR3 protein is CSAREGSKNEQFF. The CDR3 bases are TGCAGTGCTAGAGAAGGTAGCAAGAATGAGCAGTTCTTC.

The chain couples TRBV6-2 or TRBV6-3 to TRBJ1-2; the D gene is possibly TRBD1 (5 bases). Trimming stripped 6 bases from V and 3 bases from J, with 11 bases between. There are 13 residues in the CDR3. Germline CDR1 MNHEY, CDR2 SVGEGT. CDR3: CASSDRGDYGYTF. The CDR3 bases are TGTGCCAGCAGCGACCGGGGGGACTATGGCTACACCTTC.

Note on this clonotype: Since a much larger clone is just one base distant, this may be a read error. The V and J genes are TRBV7-8 and TRBJ2-5; tentatively, D is TRBD1 or TRBD2 (5 bases each). Germline lookup yields CDR1 SGHVS and CDR2 FQNEAQ. The CDR3 has 17 residues. CDR3 sequence (DNA): TGTGCCAGCAGCTTAGGTTACTCCCGGGACGCCCAAGAGACCCAGAACTTC. Amino acid sequence: CASSLGYSRDAQETQNF.

The chain combines TRBV4-3 with TRBJ2-6, with D unresolved. From germline, CDR1 is LGHNA and CDR2 YSLEER. Trimming left V 4 bases short and J 1 base short, with 14 bases between. The CDR3 consists of 17 residues. Here the CDR3 DNA reads TGCGCCAGCAGCCTCCGCACTTCTGGGTCTGGGGCCAACGTCCTGACTTTC. Translation: CASSLRTSGSGANVLTF.

The DNA of the CDR3 is TGCAGCGTGTCACCGGGACAGAATCAGCCCCAGCATTTT. Its protein is CSVSPGQNQPQHF. The rearrangement uses TRBV29-1 and TRBJ1-5, with 7 bases fitting TRBD1. This CDR3 spans 13 amino acids. Germline loops: CDR1 SQVTM, CDR2 ANQGSEA. V was clipped by 6 bases and J by 4 bases; unmatched bases: 6. Full variable domain (rest looked up from reference TRBV29-1 and TRBJ1-5): SAVISQKPSRDICQRGTSLTIQCQVDSQVTMMFWYRQQPGQSLTLIATANQGSEATYESGFVIDKFPISRPNLTFSTLTVSNMSPEDSSIYLCSVSPGQNQPQHFGDGTRLSIL.

This clonotype occurred a few times. V gene TRBV6-1 combines with J gene TRBJ2-7, with 9 bases matching TRBD2. The V and J ends lost 1 base and 6 bases, in that order; junction bases with no gene match: 13. The CDR3 covers 17 residues. Germline CDR1 is MNHNS and CDR2 is SASEGT. Here the CDR3 DNA reads TGTGCCAGCAGTGAAGACCCCTTCCCGGGACTAGCAGTCGAGCAGTACTTC. Encoded protein: CASSEDPFPGLAVEQYF.

The sample holds many counts of this clonotype. The chain combines TRBV14 with TRBJ2-1, with D possibly matching TRBD2 (6 bases). CDR3 length equals 18 residues. V gave up 4 bases and J gave up 3 bases, with 22 bases separating them. Germline V gene data show CDR1 as SGHDN and CDR2 as FVKESK. CDR3 sequence (DNA): TGTGCCAGCAGCCGTTCGACCGGGGGAACTAGAGACTACAATGAGCAGTTCTTC. It is translated as CASSRSTGGTRDYNEQFF.

In this sample, this clonotype turned up many times. This sequence joins TRBV11-3 and TRBJ2-7, with TRBD1 identical over 9 bases. Germline V lookup: CDR1 SGHNT, CDR2 YENEEA. V shed 1 base, J shed 2 bases, and the junction held 3 bases outside the gene matches. The CDR3 covers 15 residues. This CDR3 reads CASSLGDRAPYEQYF. The CDR3 nucleotides read TGTGCCAGCAGCTTAGGGGACAGGGCCCCCTACGAGCAGTACTTC. Full variable domain (rest looked up from reference TRBV11-3 and TRBJ2-7): EAGVVQSPRYKIIEKKQPVAFWCNPISGHNTLYWYLQNLGQGPELLIRYENEEAVDDSQLPKDRFSAERLKGVDSTLKIQPAELGDSAVYLCASSLGDRAPYEQYFGPGTRLTVT.

In this sample, this clonotype turned up many times. The gene calls are TRBV9 and TRBJ2-7; D gene ambiguous. The germline CDR1 and CDR2 sequences are SGDLS and YYNGEE. There are 13 residues in the CDR3. V lost 0 bases and J lost 7, with 11 bases in between. The CDR3 sequence: CASSVGQVPEQYF. CDR3 in DNA: TGTGCCAGCAGCGTAGGTCAGGTTCCGGAGCAGTACTTC.

The CDR3 bases are TGTGCCAGCAGTCCGGGGGCCGAAACCGGGGAGCTGTTTTTT. Translated: CASSPGAETGELFF. The chain uses TRBV6-1 and TRBJ2-2; D assignment may be TRBD1 or TRBD2 (6 bases each). Germline CDR1 reads MNHNS; CDR2 reads SASEGT. Trimming stripped 5 bases from V and 5 bases from J, with 12 bases between. This CDR3 is built from 14 residues.

In this sample, this clonotype turned up a few times. V gene TRBV7-7 combines with J gene TRBJ2-1, with D perhaps TRBD1 (6 bases). The V end was cut by 5 bases, the J end by 8 bases, with 13 bases between. Germline V CDR1 and CDR2: SSHAT, FNYEAQ (reference sequence). This CDR3 spans 13 amino acids. The CDR3 DNA follows: TGTGCCAGCAGCCCCGGGGCAGGGGATGAGCAGTTCTTC. As protein: CASSPGAGDEQFF.